A single sample gave rise to the 20 T cell receptor beta chains below, sequenced in a study of regulatory T cells in long-lasting Graves disease. Time point described: persistent/refractory GD, antithyroid drugs over 5 years with positive TRAb. Scientists built the TCR library using RNA that was extracted from PBMCs. Arm-PCR of CDR3 regions and iRepertoire HTBI primers were the basis on which TCR beta libraries were built. TCRdb reprocessed the multiplex PCR reads with MiXCR, giving one entry per CDR3 protein. The table lists around 300,000 distinct CDR3 sequences, more than 20% of them singletons, with 56% in the top ten. The sample here was peripheral blood mononuclear cells (PBMCs), taken when the disease was refractory, from a patient treated with antithyroid drugs. The receptors were sampled from a female donor with Graves disease.

The chain joins TRBV29-1 to TRBJ2-2, with unresolved D. Germline CDR1 SQVTM, CDR2 ANQGSEA. This CDR3 has 12 residues. V lost 7 bases to trimming and J lost 4 bases, with 10 bases between them. The CDR3 here is CSAARGTGELFF. CDR3 sequence (DNA): TGCAGCGCCGCCCGAGGCACCGGGGAGCTGTTTTTT.

This clonotype was detected ten times or more. The genes are TRBV6-1 and TRBJ1-4; D not resolved. CDR3 length: 14 amino acids. CDR1 is MNHNS and CDR2 is SASEGT in the germline V gene. V was pared by 6 bases and J by 4 bases, with 12 bases between. The CDR3 spells CASSPDGFNEKLFF. The DNA for the CDR3 is TGTGCCAGCAGCCCCGACGGATTTAATGAAAAACTGTTTTTT.

In this sample, this clonotype turned up many times. The rearrangement uses TRBV7-2 and TRBJ1-6; D not certain. This CDR3 is built from 17 residues. Germline CDR1 SGHTA, CDR2 FQGNSA. The V and J ends lost 1 base and 8 bases respectively, with 18 bases between them. CDR3 nucleotides: TGTGCCAGCAGCTTAGGAGAGGAAGTCGTGAAGGATTCACCCCTCCACTTT. It encodes CASSLGEEVVKDSPLHF.

The chain carries TRBV11-2 and TRBJ1-6; the D is unclear. CDR3 length: 20 amino acids. V lost 1 base to trimming and J lost 10 bases, with 29 bases between them. Per germline, CDR1 SGHAT and CDR2 FQNNGV. The DNA for the CDR3 is TGTGCCAGCAGCTTAGGCAGCCCGCGGTCGCGAGATTTTAGGCGGTCACCCCTCCACTTT. Protein: CASSLGSPRSRDFRRSPLHF.

A few counts support this clonotype. The chain uses TRBV9 and TRBJ2-7, with TRBD2 identical over 7 bases. Per the germline V gene, CDR1 is SGDLS and CDR2 is YYNGEE. The CDR3 is 14 amino acids. V lost 4 bases and J lost 3; bases outside the gene matches: 7. The CDR3 DNA follows: TGTGCCAGCAGCCCCGGACTAGGATTCTACGAGCAGTACTTC. It specifies CASSPGLGFYEQYF.

The DNA of the CDR3 is TGTGCCAGCAGAGATACAGGGAGTTCACCCCTCCACTTT. Its protein is CASRDTGSSPLHF. V and J are TRBV2 and TRBJ1-6; D possibly corresponds to TRBD1 (6 bases). Trimming cost V 6 bases and J 9 bases, with 12 bases left between them. Germline V gene sequence: CDR1 SNHLY, CDR2 FYNNEI. CDR3 length equals 13 residues.

This clonotype was found a few times. The chain is built from TRBV7-8 and TRBJ1-5, with D unresolved. The CDR3 has 13 residues. The germline V and J ends were trimmed by 5 bases and 9 bases, with 14 bases remaining between them. Germline V gives CDR1 SGHVS, CDR2 FQNEAQ. CDR3 coding DNA: TGTGCCAGCAGCATGGACGGGATGGGGCCCCAGCATTTT. Its translation is CASSMDGMGPQHF.

This clonotype was found many times. The chain has TRBV7-9 and TRBJ2-2; 7 nucleotides agree with TRBD2. The V and J ends lost 7 bases and 2 bases, in that order; junction bases with no gene match: 7. This CDR3 spans 15 amino acids. CDR1 SEHNR and CDR2 FQNEAQ come from the germline V gene (reference sequence). The CDR3: CASTPGTTNTGELFF. DNA for the CDR3: TGTGCCAGCACCCCCGGGACTACCAACACCGGGGAGCTGTTTTTT. Combining the CDR3 with reference TRBV7-9 and TRBJ2-2 gives the whole variable domain DTGVSQNPRHKITKRGQNVTFRCDPISEHNRLYWYRQTLGQGPEFLTYFQNEAQLEKSRLLSDRFSAERPKGSFSTLEIQRTEQGDSAMYLCASTPGTTNTGELFFGEGSRLTVL.

This rearrangement joins TRBV10-3 to TRBJ1-1, with TRBD1 matching 8 bases. This CDR3 has 15 residues. Unmatched junction bases numbered 7, after V lost 6 bases and J lost 1 base. Germline CDR1 is ENHRY and CDR2 is SYGVKD. The chain's CDR3 is CAIRDRAAKNTEAFF. Here the CDR3 DNA reads TGTGCCATCAGGGACAGGGCTGCCAAGAACACTGAAGCTTTCTTT.

At least ten counts were recorded for this clonotype. The chain has TRBV15 and TRBJ1-1; no definite D call. The V gene lost 3 bases and the J gene lost 7 bases, with 18 bases spanning the gap. CDR3 length: 15 residues. Germline V CDR1 and CDR2: LNHNV, YYDKDF (reference sequence). CDR3 region: CATSRIPRTGREAFF. In DNA, the CDR3 is TGTGCCACCAGCAGGATCCCCCGTACCGGGCGTGAAGCTTTCTTT.

The sample holds a few counts of this clonotype. The chain joins TRBV20-1 to TRBJ1-5, with D unclear. V shed 1 base and J shed 4 bases, with 8 bases lying between them. The CDR3 is made up of 13 amino acids. CDR1 and CDR2 from the germline V gene are DFQATT and SNEGSKA (reference sequence). CDR3 amino acids: CSARVGGNQPQHF. CDR3 nucleotide sequence: TGCAGTGCTAGAGTGGGTGGGAATCAGCCCCAGCATTTT.

This clonotype was observed a few times. The chain recombines TRBV29-1 with TRBJ2-7; tentatively, D is TRBD2 (5 bases). The CDR3 consists of 12 residues. Looked up from germline, CDR1 is SQVTM and CDR2 is ANQGSEA. Trimming stripped 6 bases from V and 2 bases from J, with 11 bases between. CDR3 amino acids: CSVVDLTYEQYF. The CDR3 nucleotides are TGCAGCGTCGTGGACTTAACCTACGAGCAGTACTTC.

This clonotype was counted between two and nine times. This chain uses TRBV15 with TRBJ2-5; 7 nucleotides agree with TRBD1. J gave up 4 bases and V 5 bases, and 4 bases lay outside the gene matches. CDR1 LNHNV and CDR2 YYDKDF come from the germline V gene (reference sequence). This CDR3 has 13 amino acids. CDR3 residues: CATSVWTGETQYF. The CDR3 nucleotides are TGTGCCACCAGCGTTTGGACAGGAGAGACCCAGTACTTC.

This clonotype was detected many times. V is TRBV6-1 and J is TRBJ2-7; D is ambiguous. Germline V gene lookup returns CDR1 MNHNS and CDR2 SASEGT. V was cut by 6 bases and J by 0 bases, with 9 bases left in between. This CDR3 comprises 13 residues. Written as DNA, the CDR3 is TGTGCCAGCAGGGCTTTTGGCTCCTACGAGCAGTACTTC. Its translation: CASRAFGSYEQYF.

This clonotype was counted between two and nine times. The J gene is TRBJ2-7, the V gene TRBV24-1; the D gene could be TRBD1 or TRBD2 (5 bases each). Trimming took off 4 bases at V and 2 bases at J, with 11 bases between the two ends. CDR1 and CDR2 (germline): KGHDR, SFDVKD. The length of the CDR3 is 14 residues. The CDR3 nucleotides are TGTGCCACCAGTGAGGGGGACCCACCCTACGAGCAGTACTTC. Its translation is CATSEGDPPYEQYF.

The rearrangement uses TRBV28 and TRBJ1-4, with no clear D. The CDR3 covers 15 residues. Looked up from germline, CDR1 is MDHEN and CDR2 is SYDVKM. V was trimmed by 4 bases and J by 1 base, leaving 10 bases between them. The CDR3 nucleotides read TGTGCCAGCAGTTCCCCTTCGGTAACTAATGAAAAACTGTTTTTT. It specifies CASSSPSVTNEKLFF.

Only a few counts were recorded for this clonotype. The V and J genes are TRBV9 and TRBJ1-6; 9 nucleotides align to TRBD1. CDR1 and CDR2 from the germline V gene are SGDLS and YYNGEE. V dropped 3 bases and J dropped 8; count of bases not matched to a gene: 3. The CDR3 length is 14 residues. This CDR3 reads CASSEGQGDSPLHF. CDR3 nucleotides: TGTGCCAGCAGCGAGGGACAGGGAGATTCACCCCTCCACTTT.

This clonotype was seen only a few times. The V call is TRBV11-2, the J call TRBJ1-1; 10 bases fit TRBD1. The CDR3 contains 13 residues. The trim removed 5 bases at V and 11 bases at J, leaving 8 bases unmatched. CDR1 SGHAT and CDR2 FQNNGV come from the germline V gene. As DNA, the CDR3 is TGTGCCAGCAGCGGGGACAGGGGAATTAGGGCTTTCTTT. Its translation: CASSGDRGIRAFF.

This clonotype was detected a few times. This chain uses TRBV6-9 with TRBJ2-2; TRBD1 is a possible D gene (5 bases). With 3 bases removed from V and 3 bases from J, the gap between germline ends came to 11 bases. CDR3 length: 15 residues. The germline gives CDR1 MNHGY, CDR2 SVAAGI. This CDR3 is CASSYIWGDTGELFF. In DNA, the CDR3 is TGTGCCAGCAGTTACATATGGGGCGACACCGGGGAGCTGTTTTTT.

Comments on this clonotype: A junction boundary mismatches the germline segment, possibly from a read error. The chain combines TRBV7-2 with TRBJ2-7; no clear D. CDR1 is SGHTA, CDR2 FQGNSA, per germline. The CDR3 loop spans 12 amino acids. The CDR3 nucleotides read TGTGCCAACAGCTTAGGTAGTTCCGAGCAGTACTTC. Translation: CANSLGSSEQYF.